The 3 T cell receptor beta chains below all came from one sample that was sequenced in a study of OX40 agonist ivuxolimab in advanced cancers. Here immunoSEQ multiplex PCR was the method, and the copy in TCRdb shows in-frame clones only, minus some. The repertoire includes around 80,000 clones, 85% to 90% of them detected once, and 2% to 3% sits in the top ten. The sample was CD4+ or CD8+ T cells sorted from blood, taken in a trial of the OX40 agonist ivuxolimab. The source of these receptors is an adult with an advanced solid tumor such as melanoma, head and neck, liver or kidney cancer.

The rearrangement uses TRBV5-4 and TRBJ1-1; 9 nucleotides agree with TRBD1. Germline-derived CDR1 and CDR2 are SGHNT and YYREEE (reference sequence). CDR3 size: 17 residues. Germline trimming cut 3 bases from V and 6 bases from J; bases unmatched to any gene: 15. The CDR3 loop is CASSYKPGQGIVPEAFF. CDR3 in DNA: TGTGCCAGCAGCTACAAACCGGGACAGGGAATTGTACCTGAAGCTTTCTTT. Filled out from reference TRBV5-4 and TRBJ1-1, the complete variable domain reads ETGVTQSPTHLIKTRGQQVTLRCSSQSGHNTVSWYQQALGQGPQFIFQYYREEENGRGNFPPRFSGLQFPNYSSELNVNALELDDSALYLCASSYKPGQGIVPEAFFGQGTRLTVV.

The J gene is TRBJ2-2, the V gene TRBV7-3; 9 bases are shared with TRBD1. The CDR3 has 16 amino acids. CDR1 is SGHTA, CDR2 FQGTGA, per germline. Trimming at V came to 4 bases and at J to 4 bases, leaving 7 bases not matched to a gene. The CDR3 coding sequence is TGTGCCAGCAGCTCCCATGCGGGACAGGGCACCGGGGAGCTGTTTTTT. Residues: CASSSHAGQGTGELFF.

The V gene is TRBV5-1, the J gene TRBJ1-6; 7 bases fit TRBD1. V shed 6 bases, J shed 7 bases, and the junction held 7 bases outside the gene matches. The CDR3 is 14 amino acids. Germline V gene lookup returns CDR1 SGHRS and CDR2 YFSETQ. CDR3 sequence (DNA): TGCGCCAGCAACTTAGGGACAGAAAATTCACCCCTCCACTTT. Residues: CASNLGTENSPLHF.